Listed below are T cell receptor beta chains from one sample, sequenced in a study of blood T cell repertoires in COVID-19. Measured with immunoSEQ multiplex PCR; TCRdb has only the in-frame clones, and not every one. The sample includes about 120,000 clones, around 81% of them seen just once. The sample was peripheral blood. These receptors all stem from a man aged 60-69 years with acute or convalescent COVID-19. CDR3s include the opening cysteine and the closing phenylalanine or tryptophan. A D gene is named only where the DNA matches it firmly. For some rows the clone size is stated as once, few or many, or as a class when expanded; others skip it.

v_call	d_call	clone_size	cdr3_length	j_call	cdr3_nt	cdr3_aa
TRBV7-9	NA	NA	15	TRBJ1-4	TGTGCCAGCAGCTTAGGACGGAACAGGGACGAAAAACTGTTTTTT	CASSLGRNRDEKLFF
TRBV27	TRBD2	NA	15	TRBJ2-7	TGTGCCAGCAGTTTAGAAGCGGGAGAAAACCGTGAGCAGTACTTC	CASSLEAGENREQYF
TRBV12-3/TRBV12-4	NA	once	12	TRBJ1-4	TGTGCCAGCAGTTCTGGCGGGGAAAAACTGTTTTTT	CASSSGGEKLFF
TRBV2	TRBD1	NA	14	TRBJ1-6	TGTGCCAGCAGCGGGACAGGGGGCAGTAGGGCCCTCCACTTT	CASSGTGGSRALHF
TRBV7-3	TRBD1	NA	15	TRBJ1-4	TGTGCCAGCAGCCCTGGCAGGGGGACTAATGAAAAACTGTTTTTT	CASSPGRGTNEKLFF
TRBV7-9	TRBD1	NA	15	TRBJ1-2	TGTGCCAGCAGCTTTGGACAGGCGAATAACTATGGCTACACCTTC	CASSFGQANNYGYTF
TRBV5-1	TRBD1	few	15	TRBJ2-3	TGCGCCAGCAGCCCCCAGGGGGTTAGCACAGATACGCAGTATTTT	CASSPQGVSTDTQYF
TRBV21-1	NA	NA	19	TRBJ2-5	TGTGCCAGCAGCAAAACCCTAAACCCAGGACAGGGGGAGGGGGAGACCCAGTACTTC	CASSKTLNPGQGEGETQYF
TRBV28	TRBD1	NA	13	TRBJ1-2	TGTGCCAGCACTGACAGGGGCGGCTATGGCTACACCTTC	CASTDRGGYGYTF
TRBV2	TRBD1	once	16	TRBJ1-2	TGTGCCAGCGGGGGGAATAGGGGACAGGGCCACTATGGCTACACCTTC	CASGGNRGQGHYGYTF
TRBV3-1/TRBV3-2	NA	NA	15	TRBJ1-5	TGTGCCAGCAGCCCCACGGGGAGGCGCGATCAGCCCCAGCATTTT	CASSPTGRRDQPQHF
TRBV3-1/TRBV3-2	TRBD2	NA	14	TRBJ2-1	TGTGCCAGCGGGAGCGCGGGAGGTCCGGATGAGCAGTTCTTC	CASGSAGGPDEQFF
TRBV27	TRBD1	many	13	TRBJ1-2	TGTGCCAGCAGTCCCCGGGACAGGGGTGGCTACACCTTC	CASSPRDRGGYTF
TRBV6-2/TRBV6-3	NA	NA	12	TRBJ2-3	TGTGCCAGCAGTTATAGGAGAGATACGCAGTATTTT	CASSYRRDTQYF
TRBV24-1	TRBD1	NA	14	TRBJ1-2	TGTGCCACCAGTGATCGACAGGGGGTGGTTGGCTACACCTTC	CATSDRQGVVGYTF
TRBV28	NA	NA	13	TRBJ1-5	TGTGCCAGCAGGATACCGATGGAGGCGCCCCAGCATTTT	CASRIPMEAPQHF
TRBV13	TRBD1	NA	16	TRBJ1-2	TGTGCCAGCAGCCCCAACCTTGGACAGGGATTAGAAGGCTACACCTTC	CASSPNLGQGLEGYTF
TRBV5-1	NA	NA	16	TRBJ1-1	TGCGCCAGCAGCGCCGACGCCGGGACACTGAACACTGAAGCTTTCTTT	CASSADAGTLNTEAFF
TRBV2	NA	NA	15	TRBJ1-1	TGTGCCAGCAGTGAAGTCGCACTATCGAACACTGAAGCTTTCTTT	CASSEVALSNTEAFF
TRBV5-1	TRBD2	NA	18	TRBJ2-3	TGCGCCAGCAGCCCGGGGGCTAGCGGGAAGGTTGGAACAGATACGCAGTATTTT	CASSPGASGKVGTDTQYF
TRBV5-6	NA	NA	14	TRBJ2-1	TGTGCCAGCAGCTTTCTAGGTACCTCCGATGAGCAGTTCTTC	CASSFLGTSDEQFF
TRBV7-8	TRBD1	NA	13	TRBJ2-7	TGTGCCAGCAGCCTTGGACAGGGATACGGGCAGTACTTC	CASSLGQGYGQYF
TRBV18	TRBD2	NA	15	TRBJ2-3	TGTGCCAGCTCATCTACTACTAGCGGCACAGATACGCAGTATTTT	CASSSTTSGTDTQYF
TRBV19	NA	NA	15	TRBJ1-4	TGTGCCAGTAGTACCAGGGGAGCAACTAATGAAAAACTGTTTTTT	CASSTRGATNEKLFF
TRBV12-3/TRBV12-4	NA	NA	13	TRBJ1-2	TGTGCCAGCAGTCAGACTCGTGAGGGTGGCTACACCTTC	CASSQTREGGYTF
TRBV2	NA	once	14	TRBJ1-1	TGTGCCAGCAGTCTACAGGCAATGAACACTGAAGCTTTCTTT	CASSLQAMNTEAFF
TRBV5-5	TRBD1	NA	14	TRBJ2-1	TGTGCCAGCAGCGGGACAGGGGGATTCGGTGAGCAGTTCTTC	CASSGTGGFGEQFF
TRBV6-2/TRBV6-3	NA	NA	11	TRBJ2-7	TGTGCCAGCAGCGTCCGGTCTGAGCAGTACTTC	CASSVRSEQYF